These 27 T cell receptor beta chains were sequenced from one sample in a study of metastatic and nonmetastatic thyroid tumors (dated by TCRdb to the early 2020s). None of the patients had been given any treatment before thyroid surgery. Receptor libraries were prepared by PCR. Sequencer: Illumina HiSeq 4000. TCRdb reworked the public reads: Q25 trimming with fastp, MiXCR clone assembly, productive beta chains retained. The sample table lists 20,000 or so clones, under 35% of them with a count of one. The ten largest clones represent 6.1% of the sample. The sequencing input was blood. The receptor source for this set is a female donor with papillary thyroid cancer or a benign thyroid nodule (not recorded which). Some clones in this sample may be carry-over from other donors' samples.

In its sample, this clone was seen a few times. The V gene is TRBV2, the J gene TRBJ2-7, with 9 bases matching TRBD2. CDR3 length: 15 residues. Trimming at V came to 1 base and at J to 2 bases, leaving 3 bases not matched to a gene. Germline CDR1 SNHLY, CDR2 FYNNEI. The CDR3 region has the DNA TGTGCCAGCAGTGAAGGTGGCGGGAGGGCCTACGAGCAGTACTTC. This gives the protein CASSEGGGRAYEQYF.

Worth noting for this clone: The junction shows a germline mismatch at one end, possibly a read error. The chain uses TRBV6-4 and TRBJ1-1, with a tentative D call TRBD1 (5 bases). The CDR3 covers 13 residues. Germline V lookup: CDR1 MRHNA, CDR2 SNTAGT. In nucleotides, the CDR3 is TGTGCCAGCCGTGGGGGAGGGAGCACTGAAGCTTCCTTT. Encoded protein: CASRGGGSTEASF.

V usage is TRBV6-1 and J usage is TRBJ2-3; D may be TRBD1 (5 bases). This CDR3 has 15 amino acids. Trimming took 6 bases from V and 0 from J, leaving 13 bases between them. Germline CDR1 reads MNHNS; CDR2 reads SASEGT. The CDR3 nucleotides read TGTGCCAGCAGCAAGACAGCTACTAGCACAGATACGCAGTATTTT. It specifies CASSKTATSTDTQYF.

This clone occurred many times. The chain links TRBV10-2 to TRBJ2-1; a weak D match, TRBD1 (5 bases). The germline V gene encodes CDR1 WSHSY and CDR2 SAAADI. The CDR3 is 17 residues long. Trimming removed 0 bases from V and 4 bases from J, with 16 bases in between. CDR3 sequence (DNA): TGCGCCAGCAGTGAGTCGGGCCTCCCGACAGAATACAATGAGCAGTTCTTC. Translated, it gives CASSESGLPTEYNEQFF.

Note on this clone: One end of the junction does not line up with germline, which may come from a read error. The CDR3 is CARSQGGTGGGF. CDR3 bases: TGTGCCAGAAGCCAAGGAGGGACGGGTGGAGGTTTT. The chain links TRBV3-1 to TRBJ1-1, with D perhaps matching TRBD1 (5 bases). Looked up from germline, CDR1 is LGHDT and CDR2 is YNNKEL (reference sequence). CDR3 length equals 12 residues.

This clone is termed medium-sized. This chain uses TRBV20-1 with TRBJ2-7, with D uncertain. Germline V gene sequence: CDR1 DFQATT, CDR2 SNEGSKA (reference sequence). The ends were cut back, 0 bases at V and 4 bases at J, with 13 bases in the middle. The CDR3 sequence is 14 residues long. The CDR3 region has the DNA TGCAGTGCTAGAGATGGCCAGGCCGTTTACGAGCAGTACTTC. This encodes CSARDGQAVYEQYF.

The chain combines TRBV18 with TRBJ1-1; TRBD1 matches at 11 bases. This CDR3 contains 16 residues. V lost 3 bases and J lost 3; bases outside the gene matches: 6. The V gene's germline CDR1 is KGHSH and CDR2 LQKENI. The CDR3 loop is CASSPAGTGGYTEAFF. The CDR3 DNA follows: TGTGCCAGCTCACCTGCCGGGACAGGGGGATACACTGAAGCTTTCTTT.

Points on this clone: At one of its ends the junction is not consistent with the germline gene, which may arise from a read error. This chain uses TRBV11-2 with TRBJ2-2, with D perhaps assigned TRBD1 or TRBD2 (5 bases each). The V gene's germline CDR1 is SGHAT and CDR2 FQNNGV. The CDR3 has 16 amino acids. The CDR3 DNA follows: TGTGCCAGCAGCTTGTCAGGGTTCGTGGCCACCGGGGAGCTATTTTTT. Encoded protein: CASSLSGFVATGELFF.

This clone was observed many times. The chain links TRBV3-1 to TRBJ2-3; D unclear. Germline assignment: CDR1 LGHDT and CDR2 YNNKEL (reference sequence). The V end was cut by 0 bases, the J end by 6 bases, with 4 bases between. The CDR3 consists of 12 residues. The CDR3 region has the DNA TGTGCCAGCAGCCAAGATGGGGATACGCAGTATTTT. Amino acid sequence: CASSQDGDTQYF.

J is TRBJ1-1 and V is TRBV6-1; D gene ambiguous. The V end lost 7 bases, the J end lost 4 bases, and 13 bases lay between the germline ends. Looked up from germline, CDR1 is MNHNS and CDR2 is SASEGT. The CDR3 sequence is 13 residues long. The CDR3 loop is CASTPGSGTEAFF. CDR3 bases: TGTGCCAGCACCCCGGGGTCGGGCACTGAAGCTTTCTTT.

A few counts support this clone. At one boundary the junction diverges from the germline segment, which might be a read error. The gene calls are TRBV6-4 and TRBJ2-3, with TRBD2 matching 10 bases. CDR3 length equals 14 residues. Germline CDR1 MRHNA, CDR2 SNTAGT. Written as DNA, the CDR3 is TGTGCCAGCAGCCAGGGACTAGCGACAGATAAGCAGTATTTT. Translating gives CASSQGLATDKQYF.

This clone was detected many times. This chain links TRBV20-1 with TRBJ1-5; 7 positions agree with TRBD1. V was clipped by 3 bases and J by 4 bases; unmatched bases: 9. Looked up from germline, CDR1 is DFQATT and CDR2 is SNEGSKA (reference sequence). This CDR3 is 15 amino acids long. The chain's CDR3 is CSASPFGQVNQPQHF. CDR3 coding DNA: TGCAGTGCTAGCCCTTTTGGACAGGTGAATCAGCCCCAGCATTTT.

The chain uses TRBV20-1 and TRBJ2-7; tentatively, D is TRBD2 (6 bases). The CDR3 spans 13 residues. CDR1 and CDR2 (germline): DFQATT, SNEGSKA (reference sequence). Trimming took 1 base from V and 6 from J, leaving 13 bases between them. As DNA, the CDR3 is TGCAGTGCTAGAGTCGGAGGGCCCAGCGAGCAGTACTTC. This encodes CSARVGGPSEQYF.

The J gene is TRBJ2-3, the V gene TRBV14, with 9 positions matching TRBD1. The germline CDR1 and CDR2 sequences are SGHDN and FVKESK. V was clipped by 6 bases and J by 3 bases; unmatched bases: 7. The CDR3 totals 15 residues. The CDR3 sequence: CASSLTGGLTDTQYF. The CDR3 DNA reads as TGTGCCAGCAGTCTGACAGGGGGTTTAACAGATACGCAGTATTTT.

A single count supports this clone. The chain employs TRBV30 and TRBJ2-3; maybe TRBD2 (5 bases). The V end was cut by 5 bases, the J end by 3 bases, with 18 bases between. This CDR3 has 15 amino acids. In germline, CDR1 is GTSNPN, CDR2 SVGIG (reference sequence). This CDR3 reads CAWAEVVGLTDTQYF. As DNA, the CDR3 is TGTGCCTGGGCGGAGGTTGTAGGGCTGACAGATACGCAGTATTTT.

This clone was picked up many times. The chain employs TRBV25-1 and TRBJ1-1; D uncertain. Germline CDR1 MGHDK, CDR2 SYGVNS. CDR3 length: 13 amino acids. Trimming shortened V by 2 bases and J by 4 bases, and 8 bases separated the two germline ends. The CDR3 DNA is TGTGCCAGCAGTGAAATCGGAGTCACTGAAGCTTTCTTT. Protein product: CASSEIGVTEAFF.

Only a few counts were recorded for this clone. A much larger clone lies a single base off, so this may be a read error. The chain uses TRBV29-1 and TRBJ2-3; 12 positions match TRBD1. Looked up from germline, CDR1 is SQVTM and CDR2 is ANQGSEA. The CDR3 sequence is 17 residues long. V gave up 5 bases and J gave up 1 base; unmatched junction bases: 10. The CDR3, as DNA: TGCAGCGTTTCCCGGGACAGGGGGCAGGGGGGCACAGATACGCAGTATTTT. Translated: CSVSRDRGQGGTDTQYF.

This clone showed up many times. A much larger clone sits a single nucleotide away, making a read error possible. The sample holds other DNA sequences that translate to the same CDR3. This sequence joins TRBV27 and TRBJ2-7; D is unclear. The CDR3 totals 12 residues. V was clipped by 9 bases and J by 7 bases, with 16 bases between them. Germline V CDR1 and CDR2: MNHEY, SMNVEV (reference sequence). CDR3 DNA: TGTGCCAGAGGTTCCGGACGTGAAGAGCAGTACTTC. This gives the protein CARGSGREEQYF.

This clone occurred many times. The V call is TRBV3-1, the J call TRBJ2-7, with D perhaps TRBD2 (6 bases). CDR1 is LGHDT, CDR2 YNNKEL, per germline (reference sequence). Between the trimmed V and J ends, which lost 3 bases and 6 bases, there was a span of 24 bases. The CDR3 loop spans 17 amino acids. This CDR3 is CASSQPGLPEAGSEQYF. As DNA, the CDR3 is TGTGCCAGCAGCCAGCCAGGACTCCCCGAGGCGGGGTCCGAGCAGTACTTC.

Comment on this clone: The junction departs from germline at one end; a sequencing error may be responsible. The chain joins TRBV27 to TRBJ2-3, with a tentative D call TRBD2 (6 bases). The V gene's germline CDR1 is MNHEY and CDR2 SMNVEV (reference sequence). The CDR3 contains 16 residues. The chain's CDR3 is CASSPKGRRRTDTQYF. The CDR3 bases are TGTGCAAGCAGTCCTAAGGGGAGGCGCAGGACAGATACGCAGTATTTT.

This clone was observed many times. The V call is TRBV7-9, the J call TRBJ2-5; no clear D gene. V lost 1 base to trimming and J lost 3 bases, with 9 bases between them. This CDR3 is 14 amino acids long. Looked up from germline, CDR1 is SEHNR and CDR2 is FQNEAQ (reference sequence). CDR3 residues: CASSLGSAKETQYF. The CDR3 nucleotides are TGTGCCAGCAGCTTAGGGTCAGCGAAAGAGACCCAGTACTTC.

This rearrangement joins TRBV20-1 to TRBJ1-1, with D possibly being TRBD1 (6 bases). Germline-derived CDR1 and CDR2 are DFQATT and SNEGSKA (reference sequence). The germline V and J ends were trimmed by 1 base and 3 bases, with 15 bases remaining between them. CDR3 length equals 15 residues. The CDR3 protein is CSARVGAGRYTEAFF. CDR3 in DNA: TGCAGTGCTAGAGTGGGGGCGGGGAGATACACTGAAGCTTTCTTT.

This clone came up a few times. This chain uses TRBV27 with TRBJ2-7, with D unclear. The V end lost 6 bases, the J end lost 0 bases, and 15 bases lay between the germline ends. The CDR3 runs to 15 residues. Germline CDR1 MNHEY, CDR2 SMNVEV (reference sequence). The CDR3 loop is CASSPAAVPSYEQYF. The CDR3 DNA reads TGTGCCAGCAGCCCCGCGGCGGTACCCTCCTACGAGCAGTACTTC.

The chain has TRBV3-1 and TRBJ2-7, with TRBD1 identical over 7 bases. Germline CDR1 is LGHDT and CDR2 is YNNKEL (reference sequence). Trimming took 4 bases from V and 6 from J; bases not matched to a gene: 6. The CDR3 is made up of 13 amino acids. The CDR3 is CASSLGAGGEQYF. In nucleotides, the CDR3 is TGTGCCAGCAGCCTTGGGGCAGGGGGCGAGCAGTACTTC.

The chain employs TRBV5-8 and TRBJ2-7; 8 bases are shared with TRBD2. V lost 0 bases and J lost 3; bases outside the gene matches: 2. From germline, CDR1 is SGHTS and CDR2 YDEGEE. There are 14 residues in the CDR3. CDR3: CASSLAGTSYEQYF. In DNA, the CDR3 is TGTGCCAGCAGCTTGGCAGGGACTAGCTACGAGCAGTACTTC.

This clone was detected many times. This rearrangement joins TRBV27 to TRBJ2-1, with TRBD1 matching over 7 bases. This CDR3 contains 15 residues. The germline V gene encodes CDR1 MNHEY and CDR2 SMNVEV (reference sequence). V shed 0 bases and J 5 bases; nucleotides not matched to a gene: 4. The CDR3, as DNA: TGTGCCAGCAGTTTATCCCCGGGACAGAACAATGAGCAGTTCTTC. Protein: CASSLSPGQNNEQFF.

This clone was seen at least ten times. The chain has TRBV24-1 and TRBJ2-1, with 9 bases fitting TRBD1. The CDR3 consists of 16 residues. The V gene end was trimmed by 1 base and the J gene end by 4 bases; junction bases not matched to a gene: 4. Germline values: CDR1 KGHDR, CDR2 SFDVKD. CDR3 DNA: TGTGCCACCAGTGATTTCCAGGGACAGGGTTACAATGAGCAGTTCTTC. Translation: CATSDFQGQGYNEQFF.